The T cell receptor beta chain described here comes from a study of OX40 agonist ivuxolimab in advanced cancers. Study at large: Patients with prior anti-PD-1, anti-PD-L1 or anti-CTLA-4 therapy were eligible; 40% had some.

TCRdb's copy holds only in-frame clones and misses some; the assay was immunoSEQ multiplex PCR. This sample has 90,000 to 130,000 clones, with roughly 89% found just once. This material consisted of CD4+ or CD8+ T cells sorted from blood, taken in a trial of the OX40 agonist ivuxolimab. The clonotype originates from an adult with an advanced solid tumor such as melanoma, head and neck, liver or kidney cancer.

CDR3 DNA sequence: TGTGCCAGCAGCTTTGGGACAGCCTATGGCTACACCTTC. It is translated as CASSFGTAYGYTF. This chain uses TRBV7-2 with TRBJ1-2; 7 nucleotides agree with TRBD1. In germline, CDR1 is SGHTA, CDR2 FQGNSA. J lost 4 bases, V lost 3 bases, and 2 bases had no gene match. The CDR3 contains 13 residues.